Presented here are 23 T cell receptor beta chains from one specimen sequenced in a study of T-cell memory formation after mild COVID-19. TCRdb recomputed calls from the 5' RACE reads with MiXCR, one row per CDR3 protein. The sample includes roughly 480,000 distinct CDR3 sequences, more than 20% seen only once; the top ten take approximately 12%. The sequenced sample was PBMCs or a T cell subset sorted from them (not recorded which). The origin of the receptors is an adult woman who had mild COVID-19 (a few samples of this study predate the infection). Cell type and time point are not known.

This clonotype was seen a few times. This chain links TRBV6-1 with TRBJ2-7; no clear D gene. V lost 7 bases and J lost 13, with 17 bases in between. This CDR3 contains 11 residues. CDR1 is MNHNS, CDR2 SASEGT, per germline. DNA of the CDR3: TGTGCCAGCAACCCCCCACAAGTGATTTACTTC. It encodes CASNPPQVIYF.

This chain links TRBV5-1 with TRBJ2-3; D is unresolved. V was clipped by 7 bases and J by 5 bases, with 14 bases between them. The V gene's germline CDR1 is SGHRS and CDR2 YFSETQ. This CDR3 contains 13 residues. The CDR3 nucleotides read TGCGCCAGCTTTAACCCTTCAGAAGATACGCAGTATTTT. It translates to CASFNPSEDTQYF.

The genes are TRBV6-5 and TRBJ2-7; D is unclear. The CDR3 runs to 12 residues. Trimming pared 7 bases from V and 1 base from J, leaving 8 bases between. Germline values: CDR1 MNHEY, CDR2 SVGAGI. CDR3 nucleotide sequence: TGTGCCAGCAAAGCTACTTCCTACGAGCAGTACTTC. Translation gives CASKATSYEQYF.

The V and J genes are TRBV7-3 and TRBJ2-3; 7 bases are shared with TRBD1. Germline CDR1 and CDR2: SGHTA and FQGTGA. V gave up 2 bases and J gave up 2 bases; unmatched junction bases: 4. This CDR3 has 15 amino acids. Written as DNA, the CDR3 is TGTGCCAGCAGCTTACCGGGACAGATCACAGATACGCAGTATTTT. Translated, it gives CASSLPGQITDTQYF.

This clonotype was detected a few times. The gene calls are TRBV29-1 and TRBJ2-5, with TRBD2 matching over 8 bases. Germline CDR1 and CDR2: SQVTM and ANQGSEA. The V segment lost 4 bases and the J segment 5 bases; nucleotides outside the gene matches: 6. CDR3 length: 13 amino acids. The CDR3 region has the DNA TGCAGCGTTGTGGGTACTAGCGGCGAGACCCAGTACTTC. Amino acids: CSVVGTSGETQYF.

This clonotype was seen a few times. V is TRBV29-1 and J is TRBJ1-2; D remains ambiguous. The ends were cut back, 5 bases at V and 5 bases at J, with 3 bases in the middle. CDR1 and CDR2 (germline): SQVTM, ANQGSEA. This CDR3 is 9 amino acids long. The CDR3: CSVLYGYTF. CDR3 DNA sequence: TGCAGCGTTCTTTATGGCTACACCTTC.

The V and J genes are TRBV5-4 and TRBJ2-1; D is possibly TRBD1 (7 bases). V was clipped by 4 bases and J by 1 base, with 12 bases between them. Germline CDR1 and CDR2: SGHNT and YYREEE (reference sequence). This CDR3 region has 15 residues. CDR3 coding DNA: TGTGCCAGCAGCGAACAGGGGAGGTCCTACAATGAGCAGTTCTTC. Encoded protein: CASSEQGRSYNEQFF.

This clonotype was seen a few times. This chain connects TRBV7-9 to TRBJ1-4, with D maybe TRBD1 (5 bases). Trimming took 1 base from V and 2 from J, leaving 11 bases between them. The CDR3 consists of 16 residues. Germline V gene sequence: CDR1 SEHNR, CDR2 FQNEAQ (reference sequence). The chain's CDR3 is CASSLEGVRTNEKLFF. For the CDR3, the DNA is TGTGCCAGCAGCTTAGAAGGGGTGAGGACTAATGAAAAACTGTTTTTT.

This clonotype showed up just a few times. V and J are TRBV20-1 and TRBJ2-5, with TRBD2 identical over 7 bases. Germline values: CDR1 DFQATT, CDR2 SNEGSKA (reference sequence). The CDR3 extends over 12 amino acids. J was trimmed by 10 bases and V by 2 bases; bases with no gene match: 7. The CDR3 spells CSARPGGSGQYF. In nucleotides, the CDR3 is TGCAGTGCTAGACCTGGCGGGAGTGGCCAGTACTTC.

This clonotype was recorded a few times. The chain carries TRBV5-1 and TRBJ2-3; 11 bases match TRBD1. This CDR3 has 15 residues. CDR1 is SGHRS and CDR2 is YFSETQ in the germline V gene. V was pared by 3 bases and J by 4 bases, with 4 bases of the junction left unmatched. CDR3 DNA: TGCGCCAGCAGCTCGGGACAGGGGGGATCAGATACGCAGTATTTT. It is translated as CASSSGQGGSDTQYF. The full variable domain, completed using reference TRBV5-1 and TRBJ2-3, is KAGVTQTPRYLIKTRGQQVTLSCSPISGHRSVSWYQQTPGQGLQFLFEYFSETQRNKGNFPGRFSGRQFSNSRSEMNVSTLELGDSALYLCASSSGQGGSDTQYFGPGTRLTVL.

This clonotype was picked up a small number of times. The V gene is TRBV4-2, the J gene TRBJ2-1; no definite D call. Germline values: CDR1 LGHNA, CDR2 YNFKEQ. The CDR3 consists of 15 residues. Between the trimmed V and J ends, which lost 1 base and 0 bases, there was a span of 7 bases. CDR3 DNA: TGTGCCAGCAGCCAAGTGCTGAGCTCCTACAATGAGCAGTTCTTC. Translation gives CASSQVLSSYNEQFF.

The CDR3 nucleotides read TGTGCCAGCAGCCAAGCCGGGACCGGGCGTGACGCTTTCTTT. This translates into CASSQAGTGRDAFF. The chain is built from TRBV3-1 and TRBJ1-1; D might be TRBD1 (5 bases). The V end was cut by 1 base, the J end by 11 bases, with 17 bases between. CDR3 length: 14 residues. Germline V gene sequence: CDR1 LGHDT, CDR2 YNNKEL (reference sequence).

The chain employs TRBV4-2 and TRBJ2-3; 7 nucleotides align to TRBD2. V shed 0 bases, J shed 4 bases, and the junction held 13 bases outside the gene matches. Germline lookup yields CDR1 LGHNA and CDR2 YNFKEQ. The CDR3 has 18 amino acids. The CDR3 sequence is CASSQDLAAGLRADTQYF. In DNA, the CDR3 is TGTGCCAGCAGCCAAGATCTTGCGGCGGGACTACGAGCAGATACGCAGTATTTT.

This clonotype was detected only a few times. V and J are TRBV7-2 and TRBJ1-1; D possibly corresponds to TRBD1 (5 bases). With 1 base removed from V and 11 bases from J, the gap between germline ends came to 11 bases. This CDR3 spans 12 amino acids. Germline V CDR1 and CDR2: SGHTA, FQGNSA. The chain's CDR3 is CASSLDQGTAFF. DNA for the CDR3: TGTGCCAGCAGCTTAGATCAGGGAACGGCTTTCTTT. The full variable domain, in which reference TRBV7-2 and TRBJ1-1 provide the parts outside the CDR3, is GAGVSQSPSNKVTEKGKDVELRCDPISGHTALYWYRQSLGQGLEFLIYFQGNSAPDKSGLPSDRFSAERTGGSVSTLTIQRTQQEDSAVYLCASSLDQGTAFFGQGTRLTVV.

The sample holds a few counts of this clonotype. The genes are TRBV29-1 and TRBJ2-5; TRBD2 is a possible D gene (6 bases). V dropped 4 bases and J dropped 5 bases, with 11 bases sitting between them. The CDR3 spans 12 residues. Germline CDR1 SQVTM, CDR2 ANQGSEA. The CDR3 region is CSVATGVETQYF. The CDR3 nucleotides read TGCAGCGTTGCCACGGGAGTGGAGACCCAGTACTTC.

The sample holds a few counts of this clonotype. The V call is TRBV5-5, the J call TRBJ2-2; D possibly matches TRBD1 or TRBD2 (6 bases each). Trimming took off 4 bases at V and 4 bases at J, with 14 bases between the two ends. Germline V gene data show CDR1 as SGHKS and CDR2 as YYEKEE (reference sequence). The length of the CDR3 is 15 residues. In nucleotides, the CDR3 is TGTGCCAGCAGCCCGGGGGCGACAGTCACCGGGGAGCTGTTTTTT. Translated: CASSPGATVTGELFF.

V usage is TRBV7-2 and J usage is TRBJ2-6; 8 bases match TRBD1. This CDR3 comprises 18 residues. Germline loops: CDR1 SGHTA, CDR2 FQGNSA. With 1 base clipped from V and 4 bases from J, the junction kept 9 bases outside the gene matches. Here the CDR3 DNA reads TGTGCCAGCAGCTTAGTAGGCAGGGGGCAGTTCGGGGCCAACGTCCTGACTTTC. Protein sequence: CASSLVGRGQFGANVLTF.

In its sample, this clonotype was seen a few times. The gene calls are TRBV18 and TRBJ1-5; D not resolved. Germline CDR1 and CDR2: KGHSH and LQKENI. The CDR3 consists of 14 residues. V was pared by 6 bases and J by 0 bases, with 9 bases between. Here the CDR3 reads CASSPTASNQPQHF. The CDR3, as DNA: TGTGCCAGCTCGCCGACGGCTAGCAATCAGCCCCAGCATTTT.

This rearrangement joins TRBV15 to TRBJ2-1; 7 bases agree with TRBD1. There are 11 residues in the CDR3. The V segment lost 10 bases and the J segment 9 bases; nucleotides outside the gene matches: 6. The V gene's germline CDR1 is LNHNV and CDR2 YYDKDF (reference sequence). The CDR3 nucleotides are TGTGCCATATCTGCAGGGGGTGAGCAGTTCTTC. Its translation is CAISAGGEQFF.

This clonotype was seen a few times. The chain employs TRBV4-1 and TRBJ2-5; 11 positions agree with TRBD2. Germline V CDR1 and CDR2: MGHRA, YSYEKL. Trimming cost V 0 bases and J 0 bases; bases outside gene matches: 6. This CDR3 comprises 18 residues. CDR3 amino acids: CASSQDPASGGNQETQYF. The CDR3, as DNA: TGCGCCAGCAGCCAAGACCCTGCTAGCGGGGGGAACCAAGAGACCCAGTACTTC.

Only a few counts were recorded for this clonotype. The chain has TRBV3-1 and TRBJ1-2; TRBD1 matches at 7 bases. After removal of 4 bases from V and 4 bases from J, the junction contained 12 bases not matched to a gene. Germline V gene sequence: CDR1 LGHDT, CDR2 YNNKEL (reference sequence). The CDR3 contains 16 residues. The CDR3 sequence: CASSPTGTANSYGYTF. The CDR3 DNA is TGTGCCAGCAGCCCGACCGGGACAGCGAATTCCTATGGCTACACCTTC.

This sequence joins TRBV5-1 and TRBJ2-5; D is unclear. The length of the CDR3 is 15 residues. V was trimmed by 3 bases and J by 0 bases, leaving 12 bases between them. Germline V lookup: CDR1 SGHRS, CDR2 YFSETQ. CDR3 DNA sequence: TGCGCCAGCAGCTCCGGGCAGGCCCACCAAGAGACCCAGTACTTC. It is translated as CASSSGQAHQETQYF.

This clonotype was seen a few times. In DNA form, the CDR3 reads TGTGCCAGCAGCTTAAGGTCTAGCGGGGGCGACAATGAGCAGTTCTTC. Translating gives CASSLRSSGGDNEQFF. The chain joins TRBV7-9 to TRBJ2-1, with 10 bases matching TRBD2. V was clipped by 2 bases and J by 5 bases; unmatched bases: 6. CDR3 length: 16 residues. Germline CDR1 SEHNR, CDR2 FQNEAQ (reference sequence).